This TCR beta chain came from a study of CD8 T cells in Susac syndrome. Blood CD8+ and CD4+ T cells underwent high-throughput TCR beta sequencing. TEMRA cells were FACS-enriched, with CD8+ and CD4+ T cells isolated negatively. The CDR3 is 11 amino acids. The V and J ends lost 8 bases and 0 bases respectively, with 4 bases between them. The germline V gene has CDR1 MGHDK and CDR2 SYGVNS. Reverse transcription of roughly 0.45 to 1 ug RNA used random hexamers. TCRdb independently ran MiXCR on the immunoSEQ multiplex PCR reads; one entry per CDR3 protein. The table includes approximately 150,000 distinct CDR3 sequences, approximately 94% detected once.

V gene TRBV25-1 combines with J gene TRBJ1-2; D gene uncertain. The sequenced material came from CD4+ T cells from PBMCs. This TCR was recovered from a human donor in good health. The CDR3 region is CASSSNYGYTF. The CDR3 DNA follows: TGTGCCAGCTCTTCTAACTATGGCTACACCTTC.